The sequence of this T cell receptor beta chain was determined in a study of blood T cells in healthy people across ages. The study's findings and limits: The study lacked donor CMV status, which possibly confounded expanded clonotype changes.

With respect to this clonotype: The antigen is unknown.

The CDR3 is made up of 16 amino acids. V gave up 5 bases and J gave up 0 bases, with 11 bases separating them. Germline V gene sequence: CDR1 MDHEN, CDR2 SYDVKM. Through a sample-barcoded 5' primer and a J-beta primer mix, a second PCR was run for roughly 6 to 12 cycles. Unique molecular identifiers of 12 random nucleotides labeled each cDNA. TCRdb re-derived calls from the 5' RACE reads in MiXCR, one entry per CDR3 protein. This repertoire shows about 730,000 distinct CDR3 sequences, roughly 45% found once; its top ten account for roughly 20%. Sequencing was done on a sample of blood. This sequence originates from a woman in her fifties or sixties in good health. J is TRBJ2-6 and V is TRBV28, with D perhaps matching TRBD1 (5 bases). As DNA, the CDR3 is TGTGCCAGCAGTGCCGGACACCTCTCTGGGGCCAACGTCCTGACTTTC. Protein: CASSAGHLSGANVLTF. The full variable domain, in which reference TRBV28 and TRBJ2-6 provide the parts outside the CDR3, is DVKVTQSSRYLVKRTGEKVFLECVQDMDHENMFWYRQDPGLGLRLIYFSYDVKMKEKGDIPEGYSVSREKKERFSLILESASTNQTSMYLCASSAGHLSGANVLTFGAGSRLTVL.